One and the same sample provided the 4 T cell receptor beta chains below, sequenced in a study of shared clonotypes between healthy human individuals. Repertoires were generated with immunoSEQ multiplex PCR, while TCRdb's copy carries only in-frame clones and drops some. The top ten hold roughly 1.2% of the sample, which has over a million clones, roughly 95% seen once. The sequenced material came from naive CD4+ T cells sorted from blood. Subset in this sample: CD45RA+ positively selected. Every receptor here comes from a man younger than 45 in good health.

The gene calls are TRBV11-2 and TRBJ2-1; the D gene could be TRBD1 or TRBD2 (7 bases each). The CDR3 is 13 amino acids. Trimming cost V 4 bases and J 8 bases, with 12 bases left between them. The germline V gene encodes CDR1 SGHAT and CDR2 FQNNGV. CDR3 in DNA: TGTGCCAGCAGCTACAGGGGAGGGGATGAGCAGTTCTTC. Translating gives CASSYRGGDEQFF.

CDR3 residues: CSVTSKPGNNEQFF. The CDR3 coding sequence is TGCAGCGTTACCTCAAAGCCAGGGAACAATGAGCAGTTCTTC. V is TRBV29-1 and J is TRBJ2-1; TRBD1 is a possible D gene (5 bases). Trimming stripped 5 bases from V and 5 bases from J, with 16 bases between. Germline V CDR1 and CDR2: SQVTM, ANQGSEA. The CDR3 consists of 14 residues.

V usage is TRBV5-1 and J usage is TRBJ1-4; no definite D call. This CDR3 region has 15 residues. CDR1 and CDR2 from the germline V gene are SGHRS and YFSETQ. The V gene lost 2 bases and the J gene lost 0 bases, with 8 bases spanning the gap. This CDR3 reads CASSFDTATNEKLFF. DNA of the CDR3: TGCGCCAGCAGCTTCGACACTGCAACTAATGAAAAACTGTTTTTT.

This chain uses TRBV28 with TRBJ1-2; no firm D call. This CDR3 is built from 13 residues. V was trimmed by 6 bases and J by 4 bases, leaving 12 bases between them. Germline CDR1 MDHEN, CDR2 SYDVKM. DNA for the CDR3: TGTGCCAGCAGCTTCGGGTTTGGCTATGGCTACACCTTC. This codes for CASSFGFGYGYTF.